What follows are 3 T cell receptor beta chains derived from one specimen sequenced in a study. TCRdb fed the 5' RACE reads into MiXCR, producing one record per CDR3 protein. The repertoire holds about 10,000 distinct CDR3 sequences, with under 35% as singletons. The source material was naive CD4+ T cells sorted from a lymph node. The subset is: naive CD4+ T cells, CD4+CD45RA+CD25-. The receptors come from a female donor with breast cancer.

By proportion, this clonotype is medium-sized (0.01 to 0.1%). The CDR3 region has the DNA TGTGCCACGACAGGGATTAGCAATCAGCCCCAGCATTTT. Amino acid sequence: CATTGISNQPQHF. The rearrangement links TRBV6-1 to TRBJ1-5, with 7 bases identical to TRBD1. Germline trimming cut 10 bases from V and 0 bases from J; bases unmatched to any gene: 3. The CDR3 consists of 13 residues. Germline assignment: CDR1 MNHNS and CDR2 SASEGT.

On this clonotype: The final CDR3 position lacks the conserved phenylalanine or tryptophan, pointing to a likely read error. The chain links TRBV12-3 or TRBV12-4 to TRBJ2-7; 11 bases line up with TRBD2. V shed 6 bases and J 6 bases; nucleotides not matched to a gene: 13. CDR3 length equals 16 residues. The CDR3 region has the DNA TGTGCCAGCAGCTTAAAGTGGCTAGCGGGAGGTAGCGAGCAGTACTCC. Translated: CASSLKWLAGGSEQYS.

This clonotype has ten or more counts. The chain couples TRBV18 to TRBJ1-1; the match to TRBD1 covers 8 bases. This CDR3 has 15 residues. V was pared by 4 bases and J by 1 base, with 5 bases of the junction left unmatched. Per the germline V gene, CDR1 is KGHSH and CDR2 is LQKENI. The CDR3 sequence: CASSQGQGTNTEAFF. CDR3 nucleotides: TGTGCCAGCTCACAAGGACAGGGAACGAACACTGAAGCTTTCTTT.